A single sample is the source of the 11 T cell receptor beta chains below, sequenced in a study of cytomegalovirus exposure and HLA in healthy donors. The study ran its PCR with 60 Vbeta and 13 Jbeta primers. Measured with immunoSEQ multiplex PCR; TCRdb has only the in-frame clones, and not every one. The sample lists 150,000 to 200,000 clones, roughly three quarters occurring once. The sample was PBMCs. The receptors derive from a male donor in good health and CMV-seronegative.

This clone turned up a few times. The chain uses TRBV15 and TRBJ2-2, with TRBD1 matching over 7 bases. J was trimmed by 2 bases and V by 0 bases; bases with no gene match: 6. Germline V gene data show CDR1 as LNHNV and CDR2 as YYDKDF (reference sequence). The CDR3 has 17 residues. The DNA of the CDR3 is TGTGCCACCAGCAGAGACTACGGGACAGACAACACCGGGGAGCTGTTTTTT. It yields the protein CATSRDYGTDNTGELFF.

This clone has only one observation. The V gene is TRBV2, the J gene TRBJ1-4, with TRBD1 identical over 7 bases. Germline CDR1 is SNHLY and CDR2 is FYNNEI. J was trimmed by 11 bases and V by 7 bases; bases with no gene match: 13. This CDR3 region has 14 residues. The CDR3 region has the DNA TGTGCCAGCAATAGCGAACAGGGGCAGGTTAAACTGTTTTTT. Protein sequence: CASNSEQGQVKLFF.

The chain carries TRBV7-8 and TRBJ2-2; 7 bases fit TRBD1. This CDR3 has 17 amino acids. Germline CDR1 SGHVS, CDR2 FQNEAQ. V gave up 6 bases and J gave up 0 bases; unmatched junction bases: 10. CDR3 sequence (DNA): TGTGCCAGCAGACTCCTAGGGGGCCGCGCGAACACCGGGGAGCTGTTTTTT. This gives the protein CASRLLGGRANTGELFF.

The V call is TRBV21-1, the J call TRBJ2-3; the D call of TRBD2 is as the table states it, not checked on the DNA. TRBV21-1 is labeled a pseudogene. The CDR3 is made up of 19 amino acids. The CDR3 protein is CASSLARVRRQGNTDTQYF. In DNA, the CDR3 is TGTGCCAGCAGCCTAGCGCGGGTACGTCGGCAGGGAAACACAGATACGCAGTATTTT.

This clone was detected only once. The genes are TRBV5-1 and TRBJ2-2; 8 bases match TRBD2. The CDR3 is 15 amino acids. The ends lost 5 bases at V and 6 bases at J; junction bases unmatched: 9. CDR1 is SGHRS, CDR2 YFSETQ, per germline. CDR3 sequence (DNA): TGCGCCAGCAGTGGGAGCGGGAGATCGGCCGGGGAGCTGTTTTTT. Protein sequence: CASSGSGRSAGELFF.

The CDR3 DNA is TGCGCCAGCTTGGAGGGGGGGAATGGTGAGCAGTTCTTC. Protein sequence: CASLEGGNGEQFF. This chain links TRBV5-1 with TRBJ2-1, with a tentative D call TRBD2 (7 bases). Trimming took 7 bases from V and 9 from J, leaving 17 bases between them. The CDR3 loop spans 13 amino acids. Germline assignment: CDR1 SGHRS and CDR2 YFSETQ.

This CDR3 reads CASSLGRGGGQPQHF. The CDR3 DNA follows: TGTGCCAGCAGTCTAGGTAGGGGGGGCGGGCAGCCCCAGCATTTT. This sequence joins TRBV28 and TRBJ1-5; maybe TRBD1 (6 bases). Germline CDR1 and CDR2: MDHEN and SYDVKM. The germline V and J ends were trimmed by 5 bases and 7 bases, with 18 bases remaining between them. This CDR3 region has 15 residues. The full variable domain, its missing parts supplied by reference TRBV28 and TRBJ1-5, is DVKVTQSSRYLVKRTGEKVFLECVQDMDHENMFWYRQDPGLGLRLIYFSYDVKMKEKGDIPEGYSVSREKKERFSLILESASTNQTSMYLCASSLGRGGGQPQHFGDGTRLSIL.

The rearrangement links TRBV7-8 to TRBJ2-1; 7 positions agree with TRBD2. In germline, CDR1 is SGHVS, CDR2 FQNEAQ. This CDR3 has 17 amino acids. The V and J ends lost 0 bases and 7 bases, in that order; junction bases with no gene match: 12. CDR3 residues: CASSLARVLRELNEQFF. The CDR3 bases are TGTGCCAGCAGCTTAGCGCGCGTCCTGCGGGAGCTTAATGAGCAGTTCTTC.

The chain has TRBV11-2 and TRBJ2-2; the D gene is possibly TRBD1 (5 bases). Trimming stripped 8 bases from V and 6 bases from J, with 16 bases between. This CDR3 is built from 14 residues. Germline values: CDR1 SGHAT, CDR2 FQNNGV. CDR3 in amino acids: CASQNAGSAGELFF. The CDR3, as DNA: TGTGCCAGCCAAAACGCAGGGTCCGCCGGGGAGCTGTTTTTT.

This rearrangement joins TRBV28 to TRBJ2-7, with TRBD2 matching over 7 bases. Germline V gives CDR1 MDHEN, CDR2 SYDVKM. CDR3 length: 15 residues. With 6 bases clipped from V and 3 bases from J, the junction kept 11 bases outside the gene matches. DNA for the CDR3: TGTGCCAGCAGCCTGGTGGCGGGGGAATTCTACGAGCAGTACTTC. Protein sequence: CASSLVAGEFYEQYF.

With respect to this clone: The same CDR3 is also encoded by other DNA sequences in this sample. This sequence joins TRBV30 and TRBJ1-2, with a tentative D call TRBD1 (5 bases). The CDR3 length is 13 residues. V lost 0 bases and J lost 3, with 8 bases in between. Germline V gives CDR1 GTSNPN, CDR2 SVGIG (reference sequence). CDR3 sequence: CAWSVQGDYGYTF. CDR3 DNA: TGTGCCTGGAGTGTGCAGGGTGACTATGGCTACACCTTC.